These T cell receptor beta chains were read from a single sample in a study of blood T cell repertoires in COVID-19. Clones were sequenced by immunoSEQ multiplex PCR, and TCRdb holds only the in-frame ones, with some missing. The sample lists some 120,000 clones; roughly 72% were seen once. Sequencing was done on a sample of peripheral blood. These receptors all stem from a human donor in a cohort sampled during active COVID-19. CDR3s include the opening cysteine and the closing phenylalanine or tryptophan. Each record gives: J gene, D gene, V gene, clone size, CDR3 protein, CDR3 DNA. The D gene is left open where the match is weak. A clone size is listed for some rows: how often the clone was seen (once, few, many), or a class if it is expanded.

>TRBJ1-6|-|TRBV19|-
CASSTNGGEALHF
TGTGCCAGTAGTACTAACGGAGGGGAGGCCCTCCACTTT
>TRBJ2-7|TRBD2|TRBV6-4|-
CASPDTSAPFEQYF
TGTGCCAGCCCCGACACTAGCGCCCCCTTCGAGCAGTACTTC
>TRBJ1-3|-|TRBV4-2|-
CASSQETGLNSGNTIYF
TGTGCCAGCAGCCAAGAGACAGGCCTCAACTCTGGAAACACCATATATTTT
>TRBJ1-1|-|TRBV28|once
CASSLARARWGEAEAFF
TGTGCCAGCAGTTTAGCCCGGGCGAGATGGGGGGAGGCTGAAGCTTTCTTT
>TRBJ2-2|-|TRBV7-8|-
CASSVQAVTGELFF
TGTGCCAGCAGCGTACAGGCTGTCACCGGGGAGCTGTTTTTT
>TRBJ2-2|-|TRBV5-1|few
CASSFAEGNTGELFF
TGCGCCAGCAGCTTTGCTGAGGGGAACACCGGGGAGCTGTTTTTT
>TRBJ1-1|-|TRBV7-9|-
CASSLSGDTEAFF
TGTGCCAGCAGCTTAAGCGGGGACACTGAAGCTTTCTTT
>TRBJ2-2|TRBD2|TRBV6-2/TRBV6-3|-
CASSSRTSGGALNTGELFF
TGTGCCAGCAGTTCGAGGACTAGCGGGGGGGCGTTGAACACCGGGGAGCTGTTTTTT
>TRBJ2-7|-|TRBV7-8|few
CASSFRDTRYEQYF
TGTGCCAGCAGCTTTAGGGACACCCGCTACGAGCAGTACTTC
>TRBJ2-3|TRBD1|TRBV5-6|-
CASSAQGQGDTDTQYF
TGTGCCAGCAGCGCCCAGGGACAGGGGGACACAGATACGCAGTATTTT
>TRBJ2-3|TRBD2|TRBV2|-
CASSETSVTDTQYF
TGTGCCAGCAGTGAGACTAGCGTCACAGATACGCAGTATTTT
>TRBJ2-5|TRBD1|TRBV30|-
CAWSVGTGLGGTQYF
TGTGCCTGGAGTGTCGGGACAGGGTTAGGTGGGACCCAGTACTTC
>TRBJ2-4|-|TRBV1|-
CTSSHARPSTGGLLAKNIQYF
TGCACCAGCAGCCACGCGAGGCCTTCGACAGGGGGTTTGTTGGCCAAAAACATTCAGTACTTC
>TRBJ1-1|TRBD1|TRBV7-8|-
CASSSQSIQGAFGEAFF
TGTGCCAGCAGCTCTCAATCCATACAGGGGGCGTTCGGTGAAGCTTTCTTT
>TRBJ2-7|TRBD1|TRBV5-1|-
CASSADRVWNEQYF
TGCGCCAGCAGCGCCGACAGGGTTTGGAACGAGCAGTACTTC
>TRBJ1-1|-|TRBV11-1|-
CASSLVMGQPNTEAFF
TGTGCCAGCAGCTTAGTTATGGGACAACCGAACACTGAAGCTTTCTTT
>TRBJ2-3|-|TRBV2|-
CASSEGARNTQYF
TGTGCCAGCAGTGAGGGGGCCAGAAATACGCAGTATTTT